Sequencing of this TCR beta chain was carried out in a study of STAT5B mutations in CD4+ large granular lymphocyte leukemia. V shed 4 bases and J shed 1 base, with 13 bases lying between them. The CDR3 consists of 15 residues. CDR1 LNHDA and CDR2 SQIVND come from the germline V gene (reference sequence). The table came from immunoSEQ multiplex PCR; TCRdb's copy has only in-frame clones and leaves some out. The table lists some 21,000 clones, about 80% of them singletons. J is TRBJ1-1 and V is TRBV19; unclear D gene. The sample taken for sequencing was CD4+ T cells from blood buffy coats. This sequence originates from a human donor in good health. CDR3 in DNA: TGTGCCAGTAGTAAGGCGGATCACCAGAACACTGAAGCTTTCTTT. It is translated as CASSKADHQNTEAFF.